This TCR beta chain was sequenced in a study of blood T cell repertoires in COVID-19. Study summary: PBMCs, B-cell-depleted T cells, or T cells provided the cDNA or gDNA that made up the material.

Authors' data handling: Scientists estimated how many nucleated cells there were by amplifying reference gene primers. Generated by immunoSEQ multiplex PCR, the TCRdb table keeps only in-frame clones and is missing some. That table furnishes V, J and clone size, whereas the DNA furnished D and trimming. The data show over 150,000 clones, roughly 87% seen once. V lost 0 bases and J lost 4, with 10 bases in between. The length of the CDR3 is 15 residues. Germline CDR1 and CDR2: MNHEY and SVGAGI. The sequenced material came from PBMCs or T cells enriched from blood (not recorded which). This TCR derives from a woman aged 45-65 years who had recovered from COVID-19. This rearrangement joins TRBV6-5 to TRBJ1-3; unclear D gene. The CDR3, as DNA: TGTGCCAGCAGTTACTCGCGGGGAACCGGAAACACCATATATTTT. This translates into CASSYSRGTGNTIYF.